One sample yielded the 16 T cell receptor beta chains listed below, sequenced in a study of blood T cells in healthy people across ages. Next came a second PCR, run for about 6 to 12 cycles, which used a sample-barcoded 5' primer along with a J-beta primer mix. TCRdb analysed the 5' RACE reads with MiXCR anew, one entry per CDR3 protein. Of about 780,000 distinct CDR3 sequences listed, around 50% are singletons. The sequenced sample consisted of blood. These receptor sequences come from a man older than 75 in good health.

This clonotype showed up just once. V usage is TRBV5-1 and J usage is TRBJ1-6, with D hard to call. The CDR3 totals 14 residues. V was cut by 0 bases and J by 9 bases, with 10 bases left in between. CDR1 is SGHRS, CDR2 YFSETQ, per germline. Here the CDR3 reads CASSLGPKTSPLHF. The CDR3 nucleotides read TGCGCCAGCAGCTTGGGCCCCAAAACTTCACCCCTCCACTTT.

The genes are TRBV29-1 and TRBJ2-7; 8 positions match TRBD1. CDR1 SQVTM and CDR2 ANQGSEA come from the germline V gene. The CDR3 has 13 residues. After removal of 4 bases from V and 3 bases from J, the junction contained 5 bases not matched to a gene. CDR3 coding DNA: TGCAGCGTTGCCAGACAGGGGAGCTACGAGCAGTACTTC. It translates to CSVARQGSYEQYF.

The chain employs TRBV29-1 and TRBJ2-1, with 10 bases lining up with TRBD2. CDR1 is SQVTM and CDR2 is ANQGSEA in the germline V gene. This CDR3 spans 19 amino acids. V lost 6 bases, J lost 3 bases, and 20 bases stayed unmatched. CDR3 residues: CSVERLAGDLMRSYNEQFF. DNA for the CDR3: TGCAGCGTCGAGCGCCTAGCGGGAGACTTAATGAGAAGCTACAATGAGCAGTTCTTC.

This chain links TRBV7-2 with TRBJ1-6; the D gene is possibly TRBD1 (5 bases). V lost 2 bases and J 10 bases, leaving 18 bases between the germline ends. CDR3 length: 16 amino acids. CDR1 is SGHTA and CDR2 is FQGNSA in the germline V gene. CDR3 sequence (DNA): TGTGCCAGCAGCTTACAAGGGGCAGGGCGTTTGTCACCCCTCCACTTT. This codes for CASSLQGAGRLSPLHF.

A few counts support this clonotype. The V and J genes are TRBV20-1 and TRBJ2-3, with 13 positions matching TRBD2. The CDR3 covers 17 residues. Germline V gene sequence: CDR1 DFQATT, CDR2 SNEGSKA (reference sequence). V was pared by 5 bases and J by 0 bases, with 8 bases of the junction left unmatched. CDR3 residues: CSAGRTSGGTSTDTQYF. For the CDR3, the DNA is TGCAGTGCTGGGAGGACTAGCGGGGGAACTAGCACAGATACGCAGTATTTT.

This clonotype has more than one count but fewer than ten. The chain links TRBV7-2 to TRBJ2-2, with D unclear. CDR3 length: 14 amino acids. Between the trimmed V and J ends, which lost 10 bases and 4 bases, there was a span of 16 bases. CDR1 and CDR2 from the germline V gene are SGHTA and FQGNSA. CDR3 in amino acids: CATATGRTTGELFF. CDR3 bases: TGTGCCACCGCCACCGGACGAACCACCGGGGAGCTGTTTTTT.

CDR3 sequence reads: CASSLFLGPGGEKLFF. The DNA of the CDR3 is TGTGCCAGCAGTTTATTTTTAGGGCCCGGCGGGGAAAAACTGTTTTTT. This chain connects TRBV28 to TRBJ1-4; D is unclear. The V end was cut by 1 base, the J end by 8 bases, with 17 bases between. This CDR3 is built from 16 residues. Germline CDR1 and CDR2: MDHEN and SYDVKM.

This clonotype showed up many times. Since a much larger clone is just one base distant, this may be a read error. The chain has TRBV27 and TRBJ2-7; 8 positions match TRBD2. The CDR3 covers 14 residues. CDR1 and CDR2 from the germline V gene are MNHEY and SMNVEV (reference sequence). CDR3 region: CASSVSGLGYEQYF. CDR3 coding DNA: TGTGCCAGCAGTGTATCGGGACTAGGGTACGAGCAGTACTTC.

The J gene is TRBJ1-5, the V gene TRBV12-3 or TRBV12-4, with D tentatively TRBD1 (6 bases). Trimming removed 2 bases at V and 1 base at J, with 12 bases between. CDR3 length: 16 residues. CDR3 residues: CASSLMGAGSNQPQHF. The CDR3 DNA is TGTGCCAGCAGTTTAATGGGGGCGGGGAGCAATCAGCCCCAGCATTTT.

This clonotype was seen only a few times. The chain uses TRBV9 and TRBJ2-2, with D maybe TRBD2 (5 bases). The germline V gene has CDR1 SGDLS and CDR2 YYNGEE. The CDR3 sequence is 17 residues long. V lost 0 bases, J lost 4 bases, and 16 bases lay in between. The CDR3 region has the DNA TGTGCCAGCAGCGTAGATCTGCGGGCCCTAGGCACCGGGGAGCTGTTTTTT. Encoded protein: CASSVDLRALGTGELFF.

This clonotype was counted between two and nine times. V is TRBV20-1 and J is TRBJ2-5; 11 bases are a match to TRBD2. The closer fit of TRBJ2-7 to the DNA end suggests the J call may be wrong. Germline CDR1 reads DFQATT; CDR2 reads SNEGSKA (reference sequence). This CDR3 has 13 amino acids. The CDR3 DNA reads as TGCAGTGCTAGGACTAGCGGGATAGGCGAGCAGTACTTC. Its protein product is CSARTSGIGEQYF.

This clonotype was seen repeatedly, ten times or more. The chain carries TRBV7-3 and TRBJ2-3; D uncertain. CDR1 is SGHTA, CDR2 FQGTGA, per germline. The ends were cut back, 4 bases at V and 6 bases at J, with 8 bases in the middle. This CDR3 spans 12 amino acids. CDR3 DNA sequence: TGTGCCAGCAGCTCCCCATCGGATACGCAGTATTTT. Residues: CASSSPSDTQYF.

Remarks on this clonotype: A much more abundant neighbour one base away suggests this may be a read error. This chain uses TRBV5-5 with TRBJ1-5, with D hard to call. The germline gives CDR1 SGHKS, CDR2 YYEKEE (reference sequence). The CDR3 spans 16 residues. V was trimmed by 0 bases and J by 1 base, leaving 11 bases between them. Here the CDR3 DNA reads TGTGCCAGCAGCTTGGAACGGCTCATAAGCAATCAGCCCCAGCATTTT. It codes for CASSLERLISNQPQHF.

This CDR3 reads CSVKRESFNEQYF. In nucleotides, the CDR3 is TGCAGCGTTAAGCGGGAGTCTTTTAATGAGCAGTACTTC. The J gene is TRBJ2-1, the V gene TRBV29-1; 8 nucleotides line up with TRBD2. The J call may be wrong; the DNA end is better matched by TRBJ2-7. Germline CDR1 and CDR2: SQVTM and ANQGSEA. This CDR3 has 13 amino acids.

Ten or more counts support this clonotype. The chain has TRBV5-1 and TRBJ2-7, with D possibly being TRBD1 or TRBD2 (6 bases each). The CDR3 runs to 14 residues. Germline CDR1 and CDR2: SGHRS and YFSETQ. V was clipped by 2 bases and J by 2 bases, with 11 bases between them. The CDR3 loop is CASSFAGEAYEQYF. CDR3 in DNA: TGCGCCAGCAGCTTTGCAGGGGAGGCCTACGAGCAGTACTTC.

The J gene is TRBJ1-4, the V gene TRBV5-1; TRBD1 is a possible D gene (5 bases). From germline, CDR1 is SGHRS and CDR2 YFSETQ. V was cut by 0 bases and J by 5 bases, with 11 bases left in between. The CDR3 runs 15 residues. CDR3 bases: TGCGCCAGCAGCTTGGGACAGAGCCAGAATGAAAAACTGTTTTTT. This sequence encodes CASSLGQSQNEKLFF. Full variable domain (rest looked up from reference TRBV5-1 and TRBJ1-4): KAGVTQTPRYLIKTRGQQVTLSCSPISGHRSVSWYQQTPGQGLQFLFEYFSETQRNKGNFPGRFSGRQFSNSRSEMNVSTLELGDSALYLCASSLGQSQNEKLFFGSGTQLSVL.